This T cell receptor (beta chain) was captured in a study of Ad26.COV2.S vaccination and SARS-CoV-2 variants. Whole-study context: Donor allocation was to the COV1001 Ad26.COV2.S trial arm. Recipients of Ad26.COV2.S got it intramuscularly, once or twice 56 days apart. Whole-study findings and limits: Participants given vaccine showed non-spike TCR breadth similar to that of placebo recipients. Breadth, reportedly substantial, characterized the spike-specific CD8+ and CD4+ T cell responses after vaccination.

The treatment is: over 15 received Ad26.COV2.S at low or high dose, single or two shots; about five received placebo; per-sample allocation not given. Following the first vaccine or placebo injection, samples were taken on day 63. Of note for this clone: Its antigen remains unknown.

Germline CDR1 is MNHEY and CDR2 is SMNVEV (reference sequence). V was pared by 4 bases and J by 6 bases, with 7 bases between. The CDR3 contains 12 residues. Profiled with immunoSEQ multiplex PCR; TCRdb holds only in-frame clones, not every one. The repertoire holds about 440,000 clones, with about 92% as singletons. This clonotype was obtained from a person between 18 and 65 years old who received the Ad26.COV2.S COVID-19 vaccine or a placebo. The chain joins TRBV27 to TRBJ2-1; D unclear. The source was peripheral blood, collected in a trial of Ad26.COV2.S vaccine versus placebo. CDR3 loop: CASSSPPNEQFF. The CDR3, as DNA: TGTGCCAGCAGTTCCCCGCCCAATGAGCAGTTCTTC.